This paragraph reports one TCR beta chain. TCR beta CDR3 amplification used RNA transcripts. The first-round RT-PCR employed HTBI primers together with the Qiagen OneStep RT-PCR kit. A multiplex PCR was then performed as the second round. TCRdb reprocessed the multiplex PCR reads with MiXCR, giving one entry per CDR3 protein. The sample holds about 620,000 distinct CDR3 sequences, approximately 21% seen once. The CDR3 length is 13 residues. The germline V and J ends were trimmed by 6 bases and 2 bases, with 11 bases remaining between them. Germline values: CDR1 DFQATT, CDR2 SNEGSKA (reference sequence). The source of the sample is a study of Graves' ophthalmopathy and Graves' hyperthyroidism.

The sample was peripheral blood. The receptor's source is a woman younger than 30 with stable Graves' hyperthyroidism. Some clones in this sample may be carry-over from other donors' samples. The chain is built from TRBV20-1 and TRBJ1-5, with a tentative D call TRBD1 (5 bases). The CDR3 spells CSAHSTGNQPQHF. In nucleotides, the CDR3 is TGCAGTGCCCATTCGACAGGCAATCAGCCCCAGCATTTT.